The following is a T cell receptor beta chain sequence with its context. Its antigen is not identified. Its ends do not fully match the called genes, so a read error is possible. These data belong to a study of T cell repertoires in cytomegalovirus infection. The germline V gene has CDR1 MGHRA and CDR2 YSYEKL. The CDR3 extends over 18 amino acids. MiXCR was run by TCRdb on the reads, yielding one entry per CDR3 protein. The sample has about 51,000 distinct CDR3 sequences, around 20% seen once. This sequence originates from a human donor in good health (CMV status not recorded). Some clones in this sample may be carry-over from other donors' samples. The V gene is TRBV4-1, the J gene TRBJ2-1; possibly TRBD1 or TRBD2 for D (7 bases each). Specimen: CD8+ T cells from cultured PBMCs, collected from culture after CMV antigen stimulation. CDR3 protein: CASSEERAGGVGHNEQFF. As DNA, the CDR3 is TGCGCCAGCAGCGAAGAAAGGGCAGGGGGGGTGGGGCACAATGAGCAGTTCTTC.